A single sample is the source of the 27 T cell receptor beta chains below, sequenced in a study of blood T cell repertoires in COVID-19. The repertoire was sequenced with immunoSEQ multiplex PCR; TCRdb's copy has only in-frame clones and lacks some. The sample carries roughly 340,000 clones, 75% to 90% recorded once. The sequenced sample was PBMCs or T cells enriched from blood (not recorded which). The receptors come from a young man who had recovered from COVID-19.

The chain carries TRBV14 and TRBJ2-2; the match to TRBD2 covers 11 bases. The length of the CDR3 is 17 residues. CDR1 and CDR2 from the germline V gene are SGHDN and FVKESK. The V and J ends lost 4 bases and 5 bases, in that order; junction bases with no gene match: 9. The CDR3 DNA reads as TGTGCCAGCAGCCGACTAGCGGGACTTACGGGGACCGGGGAGCTGTTTTTT. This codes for CASSRLAGLTGTGELFF.

This CDR3 reads CASSLSPSSYNEQFF. The CDR3 region has the DNA TGCGCCAGCAGCTTGTCCCCCAGCTCCTACAATGAGCAGTTCTTC. V and J are TRBV5-1 and TRBJ2-1; D unclear. In germline, CDR1 is SGHRS, CDR2 YFSETQ. With 1 base removed from V and 0 bases from J, the gap between germline ends came to 8 bases. The CDR3 totals 15 residues.

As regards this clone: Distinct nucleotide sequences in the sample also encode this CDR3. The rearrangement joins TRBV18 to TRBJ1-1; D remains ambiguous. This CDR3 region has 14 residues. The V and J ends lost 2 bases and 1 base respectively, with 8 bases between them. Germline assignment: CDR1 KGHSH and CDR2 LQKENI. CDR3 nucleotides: TGTGCCAGCTCACCAAACCGAGGGAACACTGAAGCTTTCTTT. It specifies CASSPNRGNTEAFF.

The CDR3 nucleotides read TGTGCCAGCAGTGTTGACATTCAGAACACTGAAGCTTTCTTT. As protein: CASSVDIQNTEAFF. This chain connects TRBV2 to TRBJ1-1, with D unresolved. The CDR3 sequence is 14 residues long. V lost 4 bases to trimming and J lost 1 base, with 10 bases between them. Germline loops: CDR1 SNHLY, CDR2 FYNNEI.

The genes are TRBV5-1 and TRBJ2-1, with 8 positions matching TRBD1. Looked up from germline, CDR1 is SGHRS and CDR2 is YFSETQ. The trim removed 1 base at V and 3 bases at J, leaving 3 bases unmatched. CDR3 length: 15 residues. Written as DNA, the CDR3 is TGCGCCAGCAGCTTGACGGACAGGGTCTACAATGAGCAGTTCTTC. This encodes CASSLTDRVYNEQFF.

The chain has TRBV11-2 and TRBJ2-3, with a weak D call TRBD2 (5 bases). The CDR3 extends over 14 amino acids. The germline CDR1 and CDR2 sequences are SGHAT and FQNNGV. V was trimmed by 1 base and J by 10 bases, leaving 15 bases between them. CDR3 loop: CASSLGAGMRAQYF. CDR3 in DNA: TGTGCCAGCAGCTTAGGGGCCGGGATGCGGGCGCAGTATTTT.

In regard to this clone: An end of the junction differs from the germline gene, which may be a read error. The CDR3 DNA reads as TGTGCCAGCAGCATAGGGACAGGCTACGAGCAGTACTTC. Protein: CASSIGTGYEQYF. The chain employs TRBV13 and TRBJ2-7; 8 nucleotides agree with TRBD1. The CDR3 consists of 13 residues. Germline V gene sequence: CDR1 PRHDT, CDR2 FYEKMQ (reference sequence).

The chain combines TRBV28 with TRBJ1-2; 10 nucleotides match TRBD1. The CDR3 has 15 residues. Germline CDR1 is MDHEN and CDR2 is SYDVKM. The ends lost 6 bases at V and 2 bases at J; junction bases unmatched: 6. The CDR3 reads CASSLPGQGNYGYTF. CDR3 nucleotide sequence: TGTGCCAGCAGCTTACCGGGACAGGGGAACTATGGCTACACCTTC.

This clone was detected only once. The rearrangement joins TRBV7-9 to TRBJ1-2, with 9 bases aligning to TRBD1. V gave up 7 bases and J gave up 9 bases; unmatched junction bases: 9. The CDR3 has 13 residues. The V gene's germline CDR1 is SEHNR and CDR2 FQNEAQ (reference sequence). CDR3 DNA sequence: TGTGCCAGCACTAGGGGACAGGGATTTAGCTACACCTTC. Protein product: CASTRGQGFSYTF.

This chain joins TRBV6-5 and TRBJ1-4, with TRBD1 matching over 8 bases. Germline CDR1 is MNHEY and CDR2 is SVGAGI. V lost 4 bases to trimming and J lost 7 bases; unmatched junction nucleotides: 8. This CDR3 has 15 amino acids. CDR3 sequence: CASSLAGGNGEKLFF. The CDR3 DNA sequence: TGTGCCAGCAGTTTAGCAGGGGGCAATGGTGAAAAACTGTTTTTT.

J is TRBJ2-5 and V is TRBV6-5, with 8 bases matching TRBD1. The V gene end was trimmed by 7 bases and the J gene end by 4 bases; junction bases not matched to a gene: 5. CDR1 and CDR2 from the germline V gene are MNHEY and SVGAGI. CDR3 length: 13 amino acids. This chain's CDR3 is CASIGQGSETQYF. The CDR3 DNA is TGTGCCAGCATCGGACAGGGATCAGAGACCCAGTACTTC.

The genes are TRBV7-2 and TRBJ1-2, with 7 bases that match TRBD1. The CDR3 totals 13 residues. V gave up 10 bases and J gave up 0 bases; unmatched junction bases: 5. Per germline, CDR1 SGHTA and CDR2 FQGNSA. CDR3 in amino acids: CATWDSTNYGYTF. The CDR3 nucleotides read TGTGCCACCTGGGACAGTACTAACTATGGCTACACCTTC. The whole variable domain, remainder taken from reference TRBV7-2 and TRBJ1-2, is GAGVSQSPSNKVTEKGKDVELRCDPISGHTALYWYRQSLGQGLEFLIYFQGNSAPDKSGLPSDRFSAERTGGSVSTLTIQRTQQEDSAVYLCATWDSTNYGYTFGSGTRLTVV.

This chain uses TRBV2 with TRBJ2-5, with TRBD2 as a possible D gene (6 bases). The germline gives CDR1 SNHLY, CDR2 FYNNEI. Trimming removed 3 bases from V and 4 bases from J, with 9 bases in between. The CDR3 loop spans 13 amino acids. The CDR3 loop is CASSEEGIETQYF. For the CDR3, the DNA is TGTGCCAGCAGTGAGGAGGGAATAGAGACCCAGTACTTC.

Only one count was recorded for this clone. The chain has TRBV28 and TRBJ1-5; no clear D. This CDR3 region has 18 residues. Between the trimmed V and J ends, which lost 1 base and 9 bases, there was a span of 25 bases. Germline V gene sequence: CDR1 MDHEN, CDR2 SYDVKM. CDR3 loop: CASSLSPGLGSHLGPQHF. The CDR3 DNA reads TGTGCCAGCAGTTTATCTCCCGGTTTGGGCAGCCACTTGGGGCCCCAGCATTTT.

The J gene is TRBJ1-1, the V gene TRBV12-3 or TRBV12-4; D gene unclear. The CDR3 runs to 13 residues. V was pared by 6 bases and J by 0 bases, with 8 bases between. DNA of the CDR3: TGTGCCAGCAGGGAGTCCATGAACACTGAAGCTTTCTTT. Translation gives CASRESMNTEAFF.

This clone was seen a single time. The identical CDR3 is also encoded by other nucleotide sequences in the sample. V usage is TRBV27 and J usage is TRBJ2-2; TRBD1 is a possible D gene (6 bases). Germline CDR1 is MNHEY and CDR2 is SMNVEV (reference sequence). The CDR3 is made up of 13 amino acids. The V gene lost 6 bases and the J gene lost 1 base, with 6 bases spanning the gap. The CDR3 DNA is TGTGCCAGCAGGGGACAGAACACCGGGGAGCTGTTTTTT. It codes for CASRGQNTGELFF.

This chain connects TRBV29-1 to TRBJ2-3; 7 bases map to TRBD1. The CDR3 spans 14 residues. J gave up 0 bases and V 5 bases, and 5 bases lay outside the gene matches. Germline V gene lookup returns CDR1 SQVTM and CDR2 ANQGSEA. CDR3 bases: TGCAGCGTTCTGACAGGGATTAGCACAGATACGCAGTATTTT. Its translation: CSVLTGISTDTQYF.

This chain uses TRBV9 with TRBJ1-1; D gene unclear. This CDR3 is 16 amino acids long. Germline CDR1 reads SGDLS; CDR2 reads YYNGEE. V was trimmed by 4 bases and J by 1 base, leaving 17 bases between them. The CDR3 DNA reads TGTGCCAGCAGCCCCCACGAGATTTCAAGGAACACTGAAGCTTTCTTT. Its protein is CASSPHEISRNTEAFF.

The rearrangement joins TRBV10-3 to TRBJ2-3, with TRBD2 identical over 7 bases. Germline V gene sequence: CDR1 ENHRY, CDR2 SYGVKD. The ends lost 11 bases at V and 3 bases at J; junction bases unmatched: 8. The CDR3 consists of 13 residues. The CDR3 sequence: CASRGEGTDTQYF. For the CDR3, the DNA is TGTGCCTCTCGGGGGGAAGGGACAGATACGCAGTATTTT.

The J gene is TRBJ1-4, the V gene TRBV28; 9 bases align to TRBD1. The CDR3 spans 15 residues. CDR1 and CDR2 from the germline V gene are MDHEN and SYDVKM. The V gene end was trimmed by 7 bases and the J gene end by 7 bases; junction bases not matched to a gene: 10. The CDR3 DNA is TGTGCCAGCAATCCCGCCGGGACAGGGAGTGAAAAACTGTTTTTT. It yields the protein CASNPAGTGSEKLFF. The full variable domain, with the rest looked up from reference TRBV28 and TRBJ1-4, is DVKVTQSSRYLVKRTGEKVFLECVQDMDHENMFWYRQDPGLGLRLIYFSYDVKMKEKGDIPEGYSVSREKKERFSLILESASTNQTSMYLCASNPAGTGSEKLFFGSGTQLSVL.

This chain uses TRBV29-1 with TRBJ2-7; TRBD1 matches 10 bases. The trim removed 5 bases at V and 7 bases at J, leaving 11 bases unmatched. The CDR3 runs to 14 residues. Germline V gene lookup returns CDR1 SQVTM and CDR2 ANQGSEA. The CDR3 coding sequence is TGCAGCGTTTCGGGACAGGGGACGACGGGGGAGCAGTACTTC. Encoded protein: CSVSGQGTTGEQYF.

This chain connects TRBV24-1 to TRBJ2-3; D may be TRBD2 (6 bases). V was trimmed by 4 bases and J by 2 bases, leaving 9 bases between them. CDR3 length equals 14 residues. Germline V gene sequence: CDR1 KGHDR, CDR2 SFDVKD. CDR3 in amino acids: CATSEGLYTDTQYF. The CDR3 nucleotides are TGTGCCACCAGTGAGGGACTCTACACAGATACGCAGTATTTT.

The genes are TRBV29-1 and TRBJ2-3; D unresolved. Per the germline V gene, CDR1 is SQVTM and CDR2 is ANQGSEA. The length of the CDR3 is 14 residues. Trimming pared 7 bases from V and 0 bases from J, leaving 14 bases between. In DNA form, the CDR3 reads TGCAGCGCCCGATCGTATACTAGCACAGATACGCAGTATTTT. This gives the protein CSARSYTSTDTQYF.

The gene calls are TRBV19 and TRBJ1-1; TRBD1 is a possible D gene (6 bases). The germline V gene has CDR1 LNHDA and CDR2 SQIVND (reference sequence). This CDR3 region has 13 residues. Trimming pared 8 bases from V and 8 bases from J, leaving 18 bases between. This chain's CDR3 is CASLDLQGREAFF. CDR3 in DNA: TGTGCCAGTCTGGACCTACAGGGTAGGGAAGCTTTCTTT.

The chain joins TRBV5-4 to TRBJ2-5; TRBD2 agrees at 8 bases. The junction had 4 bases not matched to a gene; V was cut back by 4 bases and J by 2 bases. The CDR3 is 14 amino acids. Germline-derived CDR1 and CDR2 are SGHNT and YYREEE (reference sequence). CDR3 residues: CASSAAGVQETQYF. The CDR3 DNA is TGTGCCAGCAGCGCAGCGGGGGTTCAAGAGACCCAGTACTTC.

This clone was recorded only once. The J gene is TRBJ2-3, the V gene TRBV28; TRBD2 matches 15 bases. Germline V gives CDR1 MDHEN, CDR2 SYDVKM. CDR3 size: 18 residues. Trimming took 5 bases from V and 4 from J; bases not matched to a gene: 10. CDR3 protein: CASSLGLAGGPVPDTQYF. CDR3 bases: TGTGCCAGCAGTCTCGGACTAGCGGGAGGGCCGGTCCCAGATACGCAGTATTTT.

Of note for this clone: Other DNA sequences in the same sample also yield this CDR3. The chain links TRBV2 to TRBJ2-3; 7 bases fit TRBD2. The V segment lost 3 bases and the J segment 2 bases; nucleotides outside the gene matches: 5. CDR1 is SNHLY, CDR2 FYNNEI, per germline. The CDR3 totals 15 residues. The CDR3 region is CASSDPGGSTDTQYF. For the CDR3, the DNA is TGTGCCAGCAGTGACCCGGGGGGATCCACAGATACGCAGTATTTT.